This TCR beta chain stems from a study of PD-1 blockade in classical Hodgkin lymphoma. After autologous stem cell transplantation all patients relapsed, and prior brentuximab vedotin exposure differed between cohorts. By magnetic negative selection, CD4+ T cells were purified from thawed PBMCs. Per germline, CDR1 MNHEY and CDR2 SVGAGI. The junction had 7 bases not matched to a gene; V was cut back by 4 bases and J by 7 bases. This CDR3 has 15 residues. Study-wide results and caveats: No one has yet defined what causes the repertoire differences, which may be disease activity or prior therapy. Researchers reported that CD4+ TCR diversity, though not CD8+, rose significantly by C4D1.

This clone came up once. Its specificity is unknown. TCRdb's table, derived via immunoSEQ multiplex PCR, lists solely in-frame clones and lacks some. The sample has tens of thousands of clones, around three quarters seen once. This sequence was found in a human donor with classical Hodgkin lymphoma. The chain employs TRBV6-5 and TRBJ2-3; 11 bases align to TRBD2. Specimen: CD4+ T cells from blood, collected at baseline. This CDR3 is CASSSRLAGRNTQYF. The CDR3 DNA reads TGTGCCAGCAGTTCGCGACTAGCGGGGAGGAATACGCAGTATTTT.